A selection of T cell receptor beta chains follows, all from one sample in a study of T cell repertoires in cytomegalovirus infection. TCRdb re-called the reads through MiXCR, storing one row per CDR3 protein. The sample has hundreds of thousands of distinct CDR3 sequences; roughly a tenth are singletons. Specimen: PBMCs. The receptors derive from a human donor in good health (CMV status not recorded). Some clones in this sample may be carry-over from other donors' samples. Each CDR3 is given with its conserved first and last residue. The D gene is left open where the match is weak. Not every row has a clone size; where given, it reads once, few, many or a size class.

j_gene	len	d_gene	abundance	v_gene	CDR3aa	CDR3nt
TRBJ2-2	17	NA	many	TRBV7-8	CASRGEWLARNTGELFF	TGTGCCAGCAGGGGGGAGTGGCTAGCGAGGAACACCGGGGAGCTGTTTTTT
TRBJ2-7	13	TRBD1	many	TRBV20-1	CSANRGFRYEQYF	TGCAGTGCTAACAGGGGGTTCCGCTACGAGCAGTACTTC
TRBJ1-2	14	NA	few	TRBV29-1	CSVEDRQKSGGYTF	TGCAGCGTTGAAGATCGACAAAAGAGTGGTGGCTACACCTTC
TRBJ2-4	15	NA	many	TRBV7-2	CASSSPTGNKNIQYF	TGTGCCAGCAGCTCACCGACGGGAAACAAAAACATTCAGTACTTC
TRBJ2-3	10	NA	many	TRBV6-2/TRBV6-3	CASRSDTQYF	TGTGCCAGCAGGTCAGATACGCAGTATTTT
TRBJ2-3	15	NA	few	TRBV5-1	CASSLGVRGTDTQYF	TGCGCCAGCAGCTTGGGCGTGAGGGGGACAGATACGCAGTATTTT
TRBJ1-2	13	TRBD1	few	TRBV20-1	CSTQGAGNYGYTF	TGCAGCACGCAGGGGGCCGGAAACTATGGCTACACCTTC
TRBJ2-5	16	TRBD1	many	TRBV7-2	CASSLVAGGHQETQYF	TGTGCCAGCAGCTTAGTGGCAGGGGGCCACCAAGAGACCCAGTACTTC
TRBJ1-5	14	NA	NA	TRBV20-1	CSARDVAGISSQHF	TGCAGTGCTAGAGATGTTGCGGGGATTTCGTCCCAGCATTTT
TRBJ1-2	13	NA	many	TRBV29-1	CSVVSGTQYGYTF	TGCAGCGTTGTGAGCGGGACGCAATATGGCTACACCTTC
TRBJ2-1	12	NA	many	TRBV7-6	CASEDSSNEQFF	TGTGCCAGCGAGGACAGCTCCAATGAGCAGTTCTTC
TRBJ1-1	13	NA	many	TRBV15	CATSRSPSTEAFF	TGTGCCACCAGCAGATCCCCATCCACTGAAGCTTTCTTT
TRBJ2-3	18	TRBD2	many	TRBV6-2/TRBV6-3	CASSYSTSSGGLPDTQYF	TGTGCCAGCAGTTACTCGACGTCTAGCGGGGGCCTACCAGATACGCAGTATTTT
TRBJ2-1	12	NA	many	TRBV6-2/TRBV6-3	CASSSGIREQFF	TGTGCCAGCAGTTCGGGGATTCGCGAGCAGTTCTTC
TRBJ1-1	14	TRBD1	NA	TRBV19	CASIWTGWYTEAFF	TGTGCCAGTATTTGGACAGGGTGGTACACTGAAGCTTTCTTT
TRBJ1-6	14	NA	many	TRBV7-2	CASSPRDTYSPLHF	TGTGCCAGCAGCCCACGGGACACATATTCACCCCTCCACTTT
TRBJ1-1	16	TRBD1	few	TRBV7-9	CASSRDSTGPNTEAFF	TGTGCCAGCAGCCGCGATTCGACAGGGCCCAACACTGAAGCTTTCTTT
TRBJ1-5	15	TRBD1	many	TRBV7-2	CASRPGGFSNQPQHF	TGTGCCAGCAGACCAGGGGGCTTTAGCAATCAGCCCCAGCATTTT
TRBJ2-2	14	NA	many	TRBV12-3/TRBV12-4	CASSYLPGAGELFF	TGTGCCAGCAGCTACCTACCGGGGGCCGGGGAGCTGTTTTTT
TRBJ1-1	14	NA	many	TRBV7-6	CASSLAQLNTEAFF	TGTGCCAGCAGCTTAGCACAGCTGAACACTGAAGCTTTCTTT
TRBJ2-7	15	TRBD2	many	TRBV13	CASSFLGTSPSEQYF	TGTGCCAGCAGCTTCTTAGGGACTAGCCCTTCCGAGCAGTACTTC
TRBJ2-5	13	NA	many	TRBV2	CASIQTRGETQYF	TGTGCCAGCATTCAGACGAGGGGAGAGACCCAGTACTTC
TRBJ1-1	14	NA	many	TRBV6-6	CASSYGYGGPEAFF	TGTGCCAGCAGTTACGGGTACGGGGGCCCTGAAGCTTTCTTT
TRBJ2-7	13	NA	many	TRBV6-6	CASSYDINYEQYF	TGTGCCAGCAGTTACGACATTAACTACGAGCAGTACTTC
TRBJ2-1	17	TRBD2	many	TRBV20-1	CSAVPVRAGGAYNEQFF	TGCAGTGCTGTCCCCGTAAGAGCGGGGGGCGCCTACAATGAGCAGTTCTTC
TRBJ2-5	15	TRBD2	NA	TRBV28	CASSPGTSGVETQYF	TGTGCCAGCAGTCCCGGGACTAGCGGGGTAGAGACCCAGTACTTC
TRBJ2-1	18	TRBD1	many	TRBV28	CASSLVGKRTGTVNEQFF	TGTGCCAGCAGTTTAGTGGGAAAACGGACAGGGACGGTCAATGAGCAGTTCTTC
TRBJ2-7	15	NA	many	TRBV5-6	CASSLGGAWGYEQYF	TGTGCCAGCAGCTTGGGGGGGGCGTGGGGATACGAGCAGTACTTC
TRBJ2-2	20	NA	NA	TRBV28	CASSSLRVRVVNPNTGELFF	TGTGCCAGCAGTAGCCTTAGGGTCCGAGTCGTTAACCCGAACACCGGGGAGCTGTTTTTT
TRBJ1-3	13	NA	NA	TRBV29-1	CSVVGVPGNTIYF	TGCAGCGTTGTAGGGGTCCCTGGAAACACCATATATTTT
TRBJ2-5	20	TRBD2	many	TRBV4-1	CASSPRKPGLAGAVQETQYF	TGCGCCAGCAGCCCACGGAAGCCGGGACTAGCGGGGGCCGTACAAGAGACCCAGTACTTC
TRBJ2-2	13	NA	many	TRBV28	CASILGRTGELFF	TGTGCCAGCATTCTGGGTAGAACCGGGGAGCTGTTTTTT
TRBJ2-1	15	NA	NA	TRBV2	CASRASGLSYNEQFF	TGTGCCAGCAGGGCCAGCGGTCTCTCCTACAATGAGCAGTTCTTC
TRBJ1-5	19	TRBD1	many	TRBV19	CASSLSGTGGSRSNQPQHF	TGTGCCAGTAGTCTGTCCGGGACAGGGGGATCTAGGAGCAATCAGCCCCAGCATTTT
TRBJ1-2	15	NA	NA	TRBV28	CASSLGPHPNYGYTF	TGTGCCAGCAGTTTAGGGCCCCACCCTAACTATGGCTACACCTTC
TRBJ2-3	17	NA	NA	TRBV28	CASRIRTGTPSTDTQYF	TGTGCCAGCAGAATAAGAACCGGGACCCCGAGCACAGATACGCAGTATTTT
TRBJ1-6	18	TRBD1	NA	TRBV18	CASSPGQGAGTYNSPPHF	TGTGCCAGCTCACCGGGACAGGGGGCCGGCACCTATAATTCACCCCCCCACTTT
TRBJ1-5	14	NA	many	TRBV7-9	CASSSTHSNQPQHF	TGTGCCAGCAGCTCGACCCATAGCAATCAGCCCCAGCATTTT
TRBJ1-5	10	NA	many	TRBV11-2	CASSPRPQHF	TGTGCCAGCAGCCCCCGTCCCCAGCATTTT
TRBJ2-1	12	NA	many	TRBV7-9	CASSLMGYEQFF	TGTGCCAGCAGCTTAATGGGCTATGAGCAGTTCTTC
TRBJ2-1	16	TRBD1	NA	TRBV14	CASRGTGTDNYNEQFF	TGTGCCAGCAGGGGAACCGGGACAGACAACTACAATGAGCAGTTCTTC
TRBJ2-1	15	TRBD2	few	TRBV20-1	CSASPIAGLGGEQFF	TGCAGTGCTAGTCCTATAGCGGGGCTGGGGGGTGAGCAGTTCTTC
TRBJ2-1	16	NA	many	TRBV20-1	CSASASGTLNLDEQFF	TGCAGTGCTAGTGCGTCGGGGACCCTGAATTTGGATGAGCAGTTCTTC
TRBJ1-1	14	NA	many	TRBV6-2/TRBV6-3	CASSYPYLLTEAFF	TGTGCCAGCAGTTACCCCTATCTGTTGACTGAAGCTTTCTTT
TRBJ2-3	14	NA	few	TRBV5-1	CASSTQGGEDTQYF	TGCGCCAGCAGTACTCAGGGGGGCGAAGATACGCAGTATTTT
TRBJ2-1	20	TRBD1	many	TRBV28	CASSLRTGLAPRLSYNEQFF	TGTGCCAGCAGTTTGCGGACAGGACTGGCTCCGCGCCTATCCTACAATGAGCAGTTCTTC
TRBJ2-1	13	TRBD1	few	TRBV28	CASGWQGVGEQFF	TGTGCCAGCGGTTGGCAGGGGGTGGGTGAGCAGTTCTTC
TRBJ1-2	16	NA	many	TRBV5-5	CASSWDRDPRGYGYTF	TGTGCCAGCAGCTGGGACCGGGACCCAAGGGGCTATGGCTACACCTTC
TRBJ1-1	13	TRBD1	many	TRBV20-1	CSAGGQTNTEAFF	TGCAGTGCTGGGGGACAGACGAACACTGAAGCTTTCTTT
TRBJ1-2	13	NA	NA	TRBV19	CASSMVFGVGGAF	TGTGCCAGTAGTATGGTTTTCGGGGTCGGCGGCGCCTTC